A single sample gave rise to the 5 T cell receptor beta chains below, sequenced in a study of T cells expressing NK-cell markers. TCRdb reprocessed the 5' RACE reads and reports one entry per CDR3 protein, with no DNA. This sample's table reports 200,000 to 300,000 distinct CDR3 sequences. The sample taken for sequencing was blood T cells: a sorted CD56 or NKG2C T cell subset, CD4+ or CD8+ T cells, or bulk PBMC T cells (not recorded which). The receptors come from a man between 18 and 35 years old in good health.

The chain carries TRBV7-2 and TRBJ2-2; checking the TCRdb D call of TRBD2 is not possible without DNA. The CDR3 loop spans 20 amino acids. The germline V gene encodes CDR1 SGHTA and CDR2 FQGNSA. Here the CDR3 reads CASSLAVPPGLAANTGELFF.

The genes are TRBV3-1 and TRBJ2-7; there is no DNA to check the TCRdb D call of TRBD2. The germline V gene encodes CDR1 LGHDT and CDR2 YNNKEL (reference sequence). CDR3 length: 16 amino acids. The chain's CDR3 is CASSRSPTSRPYEQYF.

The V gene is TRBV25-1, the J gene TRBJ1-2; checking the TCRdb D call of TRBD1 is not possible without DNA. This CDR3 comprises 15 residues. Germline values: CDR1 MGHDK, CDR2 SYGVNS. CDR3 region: CASSEDNRGGDGYTF.

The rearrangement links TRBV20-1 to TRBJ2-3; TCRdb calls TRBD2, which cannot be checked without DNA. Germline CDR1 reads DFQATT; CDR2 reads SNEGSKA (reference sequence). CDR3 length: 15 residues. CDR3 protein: CSARVTAGVLDTQYF.

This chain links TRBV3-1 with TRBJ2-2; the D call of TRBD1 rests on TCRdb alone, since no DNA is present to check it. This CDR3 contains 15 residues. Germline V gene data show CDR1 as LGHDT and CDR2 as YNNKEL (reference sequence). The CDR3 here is CASSHSGTGKGELFF.